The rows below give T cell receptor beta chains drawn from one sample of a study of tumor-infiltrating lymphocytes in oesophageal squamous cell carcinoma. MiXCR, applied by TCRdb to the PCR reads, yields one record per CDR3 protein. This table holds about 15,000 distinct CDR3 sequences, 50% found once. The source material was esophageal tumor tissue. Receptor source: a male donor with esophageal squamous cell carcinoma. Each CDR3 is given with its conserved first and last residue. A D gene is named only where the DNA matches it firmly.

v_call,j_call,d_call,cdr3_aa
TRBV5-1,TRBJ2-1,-,CASSLAGQGYYNEQFF
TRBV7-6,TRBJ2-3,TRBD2,CASSLEPGLQTTQYF
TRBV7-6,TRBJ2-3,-,CASAAPGGGNTQYF
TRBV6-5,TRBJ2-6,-,CASSWTSGANVLTF
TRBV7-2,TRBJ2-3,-,CASSLVLGASTDTQYF
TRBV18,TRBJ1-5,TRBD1,CASSPGQGGQPQHF
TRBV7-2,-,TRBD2,CASSFWTSGRYEQYF
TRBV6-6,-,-,CASSLRSGNTEAFF
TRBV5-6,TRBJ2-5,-,CASSLLGETQYF
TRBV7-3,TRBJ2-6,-,CASSLYPIFSSGANVLTF
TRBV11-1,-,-,CASSSMLADTVGEQFF
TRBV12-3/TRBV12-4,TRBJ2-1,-,CASGTSRGEQFF
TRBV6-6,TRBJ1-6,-,CASSRSGRRYEQYF
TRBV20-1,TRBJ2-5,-,CSARRGGGSQETQYF
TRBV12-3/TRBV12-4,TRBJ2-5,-,CASSLVGLGRETQYF
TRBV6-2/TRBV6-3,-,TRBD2,CASTGLADSYEQYF
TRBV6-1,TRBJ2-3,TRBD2,CASSLMVVAGGTDTQYF
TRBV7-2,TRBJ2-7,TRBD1,CASSSLRDRGTEQYF
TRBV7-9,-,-,CASSLASGPEQYF
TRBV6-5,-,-,CASSLTELKQYF
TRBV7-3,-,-,CASSIQGSETQYF
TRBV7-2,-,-,CASSPGNEQYF
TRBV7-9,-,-,CASSLASRYEQYF
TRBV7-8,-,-,CASSLVSVYNEQYF
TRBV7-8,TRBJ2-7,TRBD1,CASSEGQGPSYEQYF
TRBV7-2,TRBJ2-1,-,CASSLNAGTSYNEQFF
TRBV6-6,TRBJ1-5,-,CASSYSGEGQPQHF
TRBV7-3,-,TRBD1,CASSLGQGPHEQYF
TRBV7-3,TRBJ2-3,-,CASSPYVTDTQYF
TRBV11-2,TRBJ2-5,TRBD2,CASKSTSGRGETQYF
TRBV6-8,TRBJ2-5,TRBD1,CASSYGQGGGEQYF
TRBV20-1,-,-,CSARDHNRPEREQYF
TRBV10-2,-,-,CASSAAMAQTQYF
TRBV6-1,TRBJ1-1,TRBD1,CASSEGYGTAKTEAFF
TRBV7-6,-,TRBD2,CASSPVSGGAYNEQFF
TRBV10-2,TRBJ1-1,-,CASRAQLMNTEAFF
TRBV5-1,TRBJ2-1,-,CASSRTASYNEQFF
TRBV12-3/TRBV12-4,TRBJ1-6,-,CASSPLSSPLHF
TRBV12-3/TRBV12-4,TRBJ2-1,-,CASGALAGSYNEQFF
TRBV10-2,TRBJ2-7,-,CASSRGPDPGYEQYF
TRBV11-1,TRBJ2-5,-,CASSPRQPQETQYF
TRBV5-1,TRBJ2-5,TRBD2,CASSLGLAGVAAETQYF
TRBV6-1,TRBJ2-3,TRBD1,CASSEAITGGTDTQYF
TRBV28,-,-,CASPSPGSSSYNEQFF
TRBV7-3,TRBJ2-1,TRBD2,CASSWTSGSYNEQFF
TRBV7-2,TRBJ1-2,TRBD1,CASSLSTGGAGGYTF
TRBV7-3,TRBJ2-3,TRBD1,CASSLEGAIDTQYF
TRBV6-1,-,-,CASTQTGRTYEQYF
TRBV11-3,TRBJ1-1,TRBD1,CARPGGGADTEAFF
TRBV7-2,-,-,CASSCPDCNTIYF